A single sample is the source of the 6 T cell receptor beta chains below, sequenced in a study of blood T cell repertoires in COVID-19. The data were produced by immunoSEQ multiplex PCR, yet TCRdb's version contains in-frame clones alone and is incomplete. The table includes nearly 300,000 clones, around 85% detected once. Sequences were obtained from peripheral blood. The origin of the receptors is a human donor with COVID-19, enrolled during active disease. The donor label of this sample is uncertain.

This clone was found once. V is TRBV9 and J is TRBJ2-1, with no clear D. V shed 3 bases and J shed 0 bases, with 7 bases lying between them. The V gene's germline CDR1 is SGDLS and CDR2 YYNGEE. The CDR3 is 14 residues long. The CDR3 DNA follows: TGTGCCAGCAGCGCTAGGTTCTCCTACAATGAGCAGTTCTTC. Protein sequence: CASSARFSYNEQFF. Complete variable domain (other parts from reference TRBV9 and TRBJ2-1): DSGVTQTPKHLITATGQRVTLRCSPRSGDLSVYWYQQSLDQGLQFLIQYYNGEERAKGNILERFSAQQFPDLHSELNLSSLELGDSALYFCASSARFSYNEQFFGPGTRLTVL.

The chain couples TRBV29-1 to TRBJ2-6; 7 nucleotides align to TRBD1. Germline CDR1 reads SQVTM; CDR2 reads ANQGSEA. With V trimmed by 6 bases and J by 2 bases, 16 bases remained unmatched. There are 18 residues in the CDR3. CDR3 in amino acids: CSVLARDREAPGANVLTF. The CDR3 DNA sequence: TGCAGCGTCCTCGCTCGTGACAGGGAAGCCCCTGGGGCCAACGTCCTGACTTTC.

The chain uses TRBV9 and TRBJ1-1, with 11 bases that match TRBD1. Per germline, CDR1 SGDLS and CDR2 YYNGEE. There are 14 residues in the CDR3. Trimming at V came to 3 bases and at J to 6 bases, leaving 4 bases not matched to a gene. CDR3 coding DNA: TGTGCCAGCAGCGCCCCGGGACAGGGGGCTGAAGCTTTCTTT. Translating gives CASSAPGQGAEAFF.

The rearrangement joins TRBV5-1 to TRBJ2-3, with TRBD2 matching over 10 bases. The CDR3 is 15 residues long. Germline CDR1 and CDR2: SGHRS and YFSETQ. Unmatched junction bases numbered 6, after V lost 6 bases and J lost 2 bases. The CDR3, as DNA: TGCGCCAGCACCTTTACTAGCGGGGCCACAGATACGCAGTATTTT. Its protein product is CASTFTSGATDTQYF. Full variable domain (outside the CDR3, taken from reference TRBV5-1 and TRBJ2-3): KAGVTQTPRYLIKTRGQQVTLSCSPISGHRSVSWYQQTPGQGLQFLFEYFSETQRNKGNFPGRFSGRQFSNSRSEMNVSTLELGDSALYLCASTFTSGATDTQYFGPGTRLTVL.

This clone was seen just once. DNA for the CDR3: TGTGCCAGCAGCTTAGTTCTTACAGGGCCTACTGAAGCTTTCTTT. Translated, it gives CASSLVLTGPTEAFF. The chain employs TRBV7-9 and TRBJ1-1, with a tentative D call TRBD1 (6 bases). Germline values: CDR1 SEHNR, CDR2 FQNEAQ (reference sequence). This CDR3 spans 15 amino acids. V lost 1 base, J lost 5 bases, and 14 bases lay in between.

The table lists this clone with a few counts. The genes are TRBV28 and TRBJ1-2, with TRBD1 identical over 9 bases. CDR1 and CDR2 from the germline V gene are MDHEN and SYDVKM. Losses at the gene ends were 3 bases for V and 6 bases for J; bases not matched to a gene: 2. There are 13 residues in the CDR3. The CDR3: CASSLGDRDGYTF. CDR3 coding DNA: TGTGCCAGCAGTTTGGGGGACAGGGATGGCTACACCTTC.